Listed below are T cell receptor beta chains from one sample, sequenced in a study of T cells in Graves' hyperthyroidism and ophthalmopathy. TCRdb re-called the multiplex PCR reads with MiXCR, one entry per CDR3 protein. Counted here are about 640,000 distinct CDR3 sequences, around 21% occurring once; the ten biggest clones make up roughly a third. Source material: blood. These receptors were taken from a man aged 30 to 39 with Graves' ophthalmopathy. Both conserved end residues are part of each CDR3. Each record gives: CDR3 DNA, CDR3 protein, J gene, D gene, V gene, clone size. The D gene is left open where the match is weak. Clone size is not always given. Where it is, it says once, few, many or a class for expanded clones.

TGTGCCAGCAGCGGACTAGCGGGAGATAGAGCCGGGGAGCTGTTTTTT CASSGLAGDRAGELFF TRBJ2-2 TRBD2 TRBV2 many
TGCGCCAGCAGCTCCGGGACAGGGGGACCTTACGAGCAGTACTTC CASSSGTGGPYEQYF TRBJ2-7 TRBD1 TRBV5-1 many
TGTGCCAGCAGCCATACCGGGACGGATTACAATGAGCAGTTCTTC CASSHTGTDYNEQFF TRBJ2-1 NA TRBV7-9 NA
TGTGCCAGCAGTTTTGGCCGGGGTCGAGAGACCCAGTACTTC CASSFGRGRETQYF TRBJ2-5 NA TRBV28 NA
TGTGCCAGCAGCCACGTACTAGCGGGATTTTCCTACAATGAGCAGTTCTTC CASSHVLAGFSYNEQFF TRBJ2-1 TRBD2 TRBV14 NA
TGTGCCAGCAGCTTAGTTGCACAGCACGGGGAAAAACTGTTTTTT CASSLVAQHGEKLFF TRBJ1-4 NA TRBV11-2 few
TGTGCCGTCCGGGACAGCTATGGCTACACCTTC CAVRDSYGYTF TRBJ1-2 TRBD1 TRBV7-9 NA
TGTGCCAGCAGTTTTCAGGATACGCAGTATTTT CASSFQDTQYF TRBJ2-3 NA TRBV27 few
TGTGCCAGCAGCCCCTCGACAGGGAAAGGGAGTCAGCCCCAGCATTTT CASSPSTGKGSQPQHF TRBJ1-5 TRBD1 TRBV7-9 NA
TGTGCCAGCAGCCCATCAACGTGGGGGCCCCGCTCCTACGAGCAGTACTTC CASSPSTWGPRSYEQYF TRBJ2-7 NA TRBV6-1 many
TGTGCCAGCTCACCAATCAGGGGCACAGATACGCAGTATTTT CASSPIRGTDTQYF TRBJ2-3 NA TRBV18 few
TGTGCCAGCAGCCTTGGCGGGAACACGAACACTGAAGCTTTCTTT CASSLGGNTNTEAFF TRBJ1-1 NA TRBV3-1 many
TGTGCCAGCAGCCGGGGGAACACTGAAGCTTTCTTT CASSRGNTEAFF TRBJ1-1 NA TRBV6-1 many
TGTGCCAGCAGTCCCAACGGGACAGGGTATAGCAATCAGCCCCAGCATTTT CASSPNGTGYSNQPQHF TRBJ1-5 TRBD1 TRBV7-3 once
TGTGCCAGCAGCTTAATCAGTACCCCGGGACTATCCTACAATGAGCAGTTCTTC CASSLISTPGLSYNEQFF TRBJ2-1 TRBD2 TRBV7-2 NA
TGTGCCATCAGCCAGGACAGAGAGCATCAGCCCCAGCATTTT CAISQDREHQPQHF TRBJ1-5 NA TRBV10-3 NA
TGCAGTGCTAGAGATATACACAGTTTAAGCGGTGGCTACACCTTC CSARDIHSLSGGYTF TRBJ1-2 NA TRBV20-1 NA
TGTGCCAGCAGCTTAGATCGACGGCGGAACACTGAAGCTTTCTTT CASSLDRRRNTEAFF TRBJ1-1 NA TRBV7-8 NA
TGTGCCACCAGTAAGGGACAGAACTATGGCTACACCTTC CATSKGQNYGYTF TRBJ1-2 TRBD1 TRBV24-1 NA
TGTGCCAGCAGCTTAATGGGCGGGGTCGGTGATACGCAGTATTTT CASSLMGGVGDTQYF TRBJ2-3 NA TRBV7-2 many
TGTGCCAGCAGTTTAGGGTCCGGGACAGGGGCCTACGAGCAGTACTTC CASSLGSGTGAYEQYF TRBJ2-7 TRBD1 TRBV12-3/TRBV12-4 NA
TGCAGCGTCGAGGGACCTACAATCACAGATACGCAGTATTTT CSVEGPTITDTQYF TRBJ2-3 NA TRBV29-1 NA
TGCAGCGTTAGCGGGAGAGTGACAGATACGCAGTATTTT CSVSGRVTDTQYF TRBJ2-3 TRBD2 TRBV29-1 NA
TGTGCCAGCAGCTCCAGACTAGCGGGATCGGTCTACGAGCAGTACTTC CASSSRLAGSVYEQYF TRBJ2-7 TRBD2 TRBV7-2 many
TGTGCCACCAGCAGAGTCAGGGGAGAAAAACTGTTTTTT CATSRVRGEKLFF TRBJ1-4 NA TRBV15 NA
TGTGCCAGCAGCCCCACCGGGACTAGCGGGATACCCACGATCACAGATACGCAGTATTTT CASSPTGTSGIPTITDTQYF TRBJ2-3 TRBD2 TRBV7-2 many
TGTGCCAGCAGTTACTCAAGACTAGCGGGCACCGGGGAGCTGTTTTTT CASSYSRLAGTGELFF TRBJ2-2 TRBD2 TRBV6-2/TRBV6-3 NA
TGCAGTGCTAGAGTTATCGGGGGACAGGTGACTGAGACCCAGTACTTC CSARVIGGQVTETQYF TRBJ2-5 TRBD1 TRBV20-1 many
TGTGCCAGCAGCCAGACAGGTTGGCTAGATGAGCAGTTCTTC CASSQTGWLDEQFF TRBJ2-1 NA TRBV11-2 few